This T cell receptor (beta chain) was captured in a study of blood T cells in healthy people across ages. The second PCR ran about 6 to 11 cycles with a sample-barcoded 5' primer and J-beta primers. Each of the cDNA molecules was tagged by a template-switch adaptor with 12 random nucleotides. TCRdb recomputed calls from the 5' RACE reads with MiXCR, one row per CDR3 protein. The sample records roughly 830,000 distinct CDR3 sequences, approximately 59% being singletons. CDR3 length: 16 amino acids. The V segment lost 7 bases and the J segment 4 bases; nucleotides outside the gene matches: 11. The germline CDR1 and CDR2 sequences are MNHEY and SVGEGT. Findings and caveats of the study: Among T cells, TCR beta diversity per million cells dropped roughly linearly as age rose.

Note on this clonotype: Its antigen remains unidentified.

The people who gave samples were healthy Caucasians from Russia, aged about 6 to 100. They isolated at least 7 million PBMCs from each sample. The rearrangement joins TRBV6-2 or TRBV6-3 to TRBJ2-3; 10 positions agree with TRBD2. The TCR originated in a man younger than 45 in good health. Specimen: blood. The CDR3 loop is CASNSVSGGAADTQYF. In DNA, the CDR3 is TGTGCCAGCAACTCTGTCAGCGGGGGGGCTGCAGATACGCAGTATTTT.